Described below is a single T cell receptor (beta chain) sequence and its context. These data are taken from a study of molecular identifiers for immune sequencing clone quantification. From germline, CDR1 is SGHVS and CDR2 FNYEAQ. There are 13 residues in the CDR3. V lost 0 bases and J 3 bases, leaving 6 bases between the germline ends. TCRdb recomputed calls from the PCR reads with MiXCR, one row per CDR3 protein. This sample has approximately 500,000 distinct CDR3 sequences, with around 23% found just once. The receptor was isolated from a human donor in good health. Some libraries in this study had Jurkat cell RNA spiked in. The rearrangement uses TRBV7-6 and TRBJ2-7, with D maybe TRBD1 (5 bases). Sequencing used naive CD8+ T cells from blood, with Jurkat cell RNA spiked in. Described subset: FACS-sorted CD8+CD4-CCR7+CD45RA+ naive T cells. CDR3 protein: CASSLATDYEQYF. The DNA of the CDR3 is TGTGCCAGCAGCTTAGCGACAGACTACGAGCAGTACTTC.